A single sample gave rise to the 30 T cell receptor beta chains below, sequenced in a study of T-cell memory formation after mild COVID-19. TCRdb reprocessed the 5' RACE reads via MiXCR and lists one record per CDR3 protein. This sample carries 100,000 to 150,000 distinct CDR3 sequences, more than 15% of them seen once, and the ten largest clones take around 4.8%. The sample taken for sequencing was PBMCs or a T cell subset sorted from them (not recorded which). Receptors originate from a man younger than 35 who had mild COVID-19 (a few samples of this study predate the infection). Cell type and time point are not known.

V usage is TRBV7-2 and J usage is TRBJ2-3; TRBD2 matches at 9 bases. V lost 3 bases, J lost 4 bases, and 8 bases stayed unmatched. Germline V gene lookup returns CDR1 SGHTA and CDR2 FQGNSA. The CDR3 is made up of 16 amino acids. CDR3 protein: CASSFIAGVMPDTQYF. CDR3 bases: TGTGCCAGCAGCTTCATAGCGGGGGTCATGCCAGATACGCAGTATTTT.

CDR3 sequence (DNA): TGTGCCAGCAAAAGCGGCGGGGTTTCGGGGGAGCTGTTTTTT. This gives the protein CASKSGGVSGELFF. The chain joins TRBV7-2 to TRBJ2-2; the D gene is possibly TRBD2 (6 bases). Trimming pared 7 bases from V and 8 bases from J, leaving 17 bases between. The CDR3 has 14 residues. Per the germline V gene, CDR1 is SGHTA and CDR2 is FQGNSA.

This chain uses TRBV2 with TRBJ2-7; 7 nucleotides agree with TRBD2. The CDR3 consists of 13 residues. Per the germline V gene, CDR1 is SNHLY and CDR2 is FYNNEI. After removal of 5 bases from V and 0 bases from J, the junction contained 1 base not matched to a gene. The DNA of the CDR3 is TGTGCCAGCAGTAGGGACTACTCCTACGAGCAGTACGTC. This codes for CASSRDYSYEQYV.

This clonotype was observed a few times. This chain joins TRBV6-2 or TRBV6-3 and TRBJ1-1; tentative D call: TRBD1 (6 bases). The CDR3 is made up of 14 amino acids. Per germline, CDR1 MNHEY and CDR2 SVGEGT. V was shortened by 1 base and J by 3 bases, with 9 bases between the two germline ends. CDR3: CASSYWSGDTEAFF. The CDR3 DNA is TGTGCCAGCAGTTACTGGTCAGGGGACACTGAAGCTTTCTTT.

The rearrangement uses TRBV6-5 and TRBJ1-2; D not resolved. V was pared by 2 bases and J by 6 bases, with 16 bases between. The germline gives CDR1 MNHEY, CDR2 SVGAGI. The CDR3 extends over 15 amino acids. The CDR3 protein is CASSYGHPSWDGYTF. The CDR3, as DNA: TGTGCCAGCAGTTACGGCCATCCCTCGTGGGATGGCTACACCTTC.

This clonotype was found a few times. The genes are TRBV7-8 and TRBJ2-3, with unresolved D. The CDR3 extends over 17 amino acids. V was cut by 0 bases and J by 6 bases, with 19 bases left in between. The germline CDR1 and CDR2 sequences are SGHVS and FQNEAQ. This CDR3 reads CASSLANQVGSWDTQYF. The CDR3 DNA follows: TGTGCCAGCAGCTTAGCGAATCAAGTGGGTAGCTGGGATACGCAGTATTTT.

In this sample, this clonotype turned up a few times. This chain links TRBV15 with TRBJ1-1; D is unresolved. V gave up 1 base and J gave up 2 bases, with 8 bases separating them. In germline, CDR1 is LNHNV, CDR2 YYDKDF (reference sequence). CDR3 size: 14 residues. The CDR3 protein is CATSRVTLNTEAFF. The CDR3 nucleotides read TGTGCCACCAGCAGAGTCACGCTTAACACTGAAGCTTTCTTT.

CDR3: CASSAGQMNTEAFF. Here the CDR3 DNA reads TGTGCCAGCAGCGCGGGACAGATGAACACTGAAGCTTTCTTT. The rearrangement joins TRBV9 to TRBJ1-1, with 7 bases identical to TRBD1. With 3 bases clipped from V and 0 bases from J, the junction kept 2 bases outside the gene matches. The CDR3 runs to 14 residues. The germline gives CDR1 SGDLS, CDR2 YYNGEE.

This clonotype appeared a single time. The chain recombines TRBV10-3 with TRBJ2-7; 7 bases agree with TRBD1. CDR1 ENHRY and CDR2 SYGVKD come from the germline V gene. This CDR3 is built from 13 residues. The J segment lost 2 bases and the V segment lost 6 bases, leaving 4 bases of the junction unmatched. CDR3 nucleotide sequence: TGTGCCATCAGGGGGGACAGCCCCTACGAGCAGTACTTC. It specifies CAIRGDSPYEQYF.

The chain links TRBV12-3 or TRBV12-4 to TRBJ2-7; D may be TRBD1 or TRBD2 (5 bases each). This CDR3 is built from 14 residues. Trimming shortened V by 1 base and J by 6 bases, and 13 bases separated the two germline ends. The CDR3 coding sequence is TGTGCCAGCAGTTTAGAACTCGAGGGGCTCGAGCAGTACTTC. Amino acids: CASSLELEGLEQYF.

This sequence joins TRBV12-3 or TRBV12-4 and TRBJ2-1; D ambiguous. Trimming pared 4 bases from V and 6 bases from J, leaving 7 bases between. The CDR3 spans 12 residues. CDR3 loop: CASSSSVNEQFF. DNA of the CDR3: TGTGCCAGCAGTTCAAGCGTCAATGAGCAGTTCTTC.

This clonotype has only a few counts. The CDR3 is CASSTSHSTDTQYF. CDR3 bases: TGCGCCAGCTCTACTAGCCACAGCACAGATACGCAGTATTTT. The chain couples TRBV10-2 to TRBJ2-3, with a tentative D call TRBD2 (6 bases). Germline assignment: CDR1 WSHSY and CDR2 SAAADI. The V end was cut by 8 bases, the J end by 0 bases, with 12 bases between. This CDR3 has 14 residues.

As concerns this clonotype: One end of the junction is discordant with germline, which a read error may explain. The chain couples TRBV11-2 to TRBJ1-1; D unresolved. Looked up from germline, CDR1 is SGHAT and CDR2 is FQNNGV. The CDR3 totals 11 residues. Here the CDR3 reads CASTLNAEAFF. The CDR3 nucleotides read TGTGCCAGCACCCTGAACGCTGAAGCTTTCTTT. Drawing the rest from reference TRBV11-2 and TRBJ1-1, the complete variable domain is EAGVAQSPRYKIIEKRQSVAFWCNPISGHATLYWYQQILGQGPKLLIQFQNNGVVDDSQLPKDRFSAERLKGVDSTLKIQPAKLEDSAVYLCASTLNAEAFFGQGTRLTVV.

The CDR3 DNA reads TGTGCCAGCACCATCAGGGCTGGAAACACCATATATTTT. The encoded protein is CASTIRAGNTIYF. The chain carries TRBV7-9 and TRBJ1-3; TRBD1 is a possible D gene (5 bases). CDR1 and CDR2 (germline): SEHNR, FQNEAQ (reference sequence). V lost 7 bases to trimming and J lost 2 bases, with 9 bases between them. This CDR3 is 13 amino acids long.

There are a few counts of this clonotype. This chain joins TRBV9 and TRBJ1-1, with TRBD1 matching 7 bases. The CDR3 is made up of 18 amino acids. Germline CDR1 and CDR2: SGDLS and YYNGEE. Unmatched junction bases numbered 15, after V lost 3 bases and J lost 1 base. The CDR3 nucleotides are TGTGCCAGCAGCGCCCCGACAGGGATAGCATCTTGGAACACTGAAGCTTTCTTT. It encodes CASSAPTGIASWNTEAFF.

This clonotype was picked up a small number of times. The chain has TRBV12-3 or TRBV12-4 and TRBJ1-1; D is unresolved. The CDR3 consists of 13 residues. V lost 6 bases to trimming and J lost 4 bases, with 12 bases between them. The CDR3 nucleotides are TGTGCCAGCAGCCCACGTACGGGCACTGAAGCTTTCTTT. Amino acid sequence: CASSPRTGTEAFF.

The sample holds many counts of this clonotype. This rearrangement joins TRBV20-1 to TRBJ2-7; 10 bases are shared with TRBD1. Germline-derived CDR1 and CDR2 are DFQATT and SNEGSKA (reference sequence). This CDR3 comprises 14 residues. J lost 5 bases, V lost 3 bases, and 7 bases had no gene match. This CDR3 reads CSASLGQGRNEQYF. The CDR3, as DNA: TGCAGTGCTAGTTTGGGACAGGGGAGAAACGAGCAGTACTTC.

The rearrangement uses TRBV4-3 and TRBJ2-6; the D is unclear. Germline V gives CDR1 LGHNA, CDR2 YSLEER. Trimming pared 1 base from V and 0 bases from J, leaving 13 bases between. The CDR3 covers 18 residues. The CDR3 coding sequence is TGCGCCAGCAGCCAAGTCCCCCCTCGATCCTCTGGGGCCAACGTCCTGACTTTC. Amino acids: CASSQVPPRSSGANVLTF.

The CDR3 loop is CASSLARQTSTDTQYF. The CDR3 bases are TGTGCCAGCAGCTTAGCGCGACAGACTAGCACAGATACGCAGTATTTT. The chain employs TRBV7-2 and TRBJ2-3, with a possible D match to TRBD1 (5 bases). The germline CDR1 and CDR2 sequences are SGHTA and FQGNSA. Trimming took 0 bases from V and 0 from J, leaving 10 bases between them. This CDR3 has 16 residues. The variable domain in full, with the rest retrieved from reference TRBV7-2 and TRBJ2-3, is GAGVSQSPSNKVTEKGKDVELRCDPISGHTALYWYRQSLGQGLEFLIYFQGNSAPDKSGLPSDRFSAERTGGSVSTLTIQRTQQEDSAVYLCASSLARQTSTDTQYFGPGTRLTVL.

This clonotype was seen only a few times. This rearrangement joins TRBV12-3 or TRBV12-4 to TRBJ1-2; a weak D match, TRBD1 (6 bases). This CDR3 is 14 amino acids long. The ends were cut back, 9 bases at V and 4 bases at J, with 18 bases in the middle. CDR3 nucleotides: TGTGCCAGTGACGACCCGGGACACCTCTATGGCTACACCTTC. The encoded protein is CASDDPGHLYGYTF.

This clonotype was seen more than once but under ten times. V is TRBV7-2 and J is TRBJ1-1, with D unclear. This CDR3 region has 13 residues. The germline V and J ends were trimmed by 2 bases and 2 bases, with 6 bases remaining between them. Germline V gene lookup returns CDR1 SGHTA and CDR2 FQGNSA. The DNA for the CDR3 is TGTGCCAGCAGCTTATCAGAAAACACTGAAGCTTTCTTT. This gives the protein CASSLSENTEAFF.

This clonotype occurred a few times. The chain combines TRBV20-1 with TRBJ2-7, with D tentatively TRBD2 (7 bases). CDR3 length: 14 residues. From germline, CDR1 is DFQATT and CDR2 SNEGSKA (reference sequence). Trimming left V 3 bases short and J 7 bases short, with 19 bases between. CDR3 region: CSASPVTGGREQYV. The CDR3 nucleotides are TGCAGTGCTAGCCCCGTGACGGGGGGCCGTGAGCAGTACGTC.

Only a few counts were recorded for this clonotype. The chain links TRBV7-6 to TRBJ2-1; 7 bases fit TRBD1. J lost 7 bases, V lost 5 bases, and 11 bases had no gene match. This CDR3 has 15 amino acids. Germline assignment: CDR1 SGHVS and CDR2 FNYEAQ. The CDR3 DNA follows: TGTGCCAGCAGCCCCTCGGCAGGGGGTTGGAATGAGCAGTTCTTC. It encodes CASSPSAGGWNEQFF.

V usage is TRBV7-6 and J usage is TRBJ2-5; D tentatively reads TRBD1 or TRBD2 (6 bases each). This CDR3 is 14 amino acids long. Trimming took 5 bases from V and 8 from J, leaving 18 bases between them. CDR1 is SGHVS and CDR2 is FNYEAQ in the germline V gene. The CDR3 protein is CASSPTRTGGTQYF. The CDR3 bases are TGTGCCAGCAGCCCAACCAGGACCGGGGGCACCCAGTACTTC. The variable domain in full, completed from reference TRBV7-6 and TRBJ2-5, reads GAGVSQSPRYKVTKRGQDVALRCDPISGHVSLYWYRQALGQGPEFLTYFNYEAQQDKSGLPNDRFSAERPEGSISTLTIQRTEQRDSAMYRCASSPTRTGGTQYFGPGTRLLVL.

This clonotype was seen repeatedly, ten times or more. The chain uses TRBV6-5 and TRBJ2-3; D is ambiguous. The length of the CDR3 is 15 residues. Germline CDR1 MNHEY, CDR2 SVGAGI. V was clipped by 5 bases and J by 4 bases, with 16 bases between them. This chain's CDR3 is CASSPWTAVADTQYF. As DNA, the CDR3 is TGTGCCAGCAGTCCATGGACCGCAGTAGCAGATACGCAGTATTTT.

This clonotype was detected many times. The rearrangement joins TRBV7-3 to TRBJ2-2, with 11 bases identical to TRBD2. V shed 5 bases, J shed 1 base, and the junction held 12 bases outside the gene matches. Germline V gene data show CDR1 as SGHTA and CDR2 as FQGTGA. The CDR3 is made up of 19 amino acids. The CDR3 DNA follows: TGTGCCAGCAGCCCCTACTATTTAGCGGGGGGGATGAACACCGGGGAGCTGTTTTTT. This encodes CASSPYYLAGGMNTGELFF.

This clonotype occurred a few times. The rearrangement uses TRBV12-3 or TRBV12-4 and TRBJ2-7; 11 bases match TRBD1. The length of the CDR3 is 15 residues. J lost 0 bases, V lost 6 bases, and 4 bases had no gene match. The CDR3 loop is CASRRGTGGSYEQYF. The CDR3 DNA is TGTGCCAGCAGGAGAGGGACAGGGGGCTCCTACGAGCAGTACTTC.

In its sample, this clonotype was seen a few times. The rearrangement joins TRBV2 to TRBJ1-5; D may be TRBD1 (6 bases). This CDR3 comprises 13 residues. V was trimmed by 7 bases and J by 12 bases, leaving 19 bases between them. Per the germline V gene, CDR1 is SNHLY and CDR2 is FYNNEI. CDR3 DNA sequence: TGTGCCAGCATAAGGGGGGAAACAGGGCGCCAGCATTTT. This encodes CASIRGETGRQHF.

CDR3 sequence (DNA): TGCAGTGCTCGACAGGACTATGGCTACACCTTC. Translation gives CSARQDYGYTF. This chain joins TRBV20-1 and TRBJ1-2, with TRBD1 as a possible D gene (6 bases). Trimming cost V 5 bases and J 3 bases, with 7 bases left between them. Germline V gene data show CDR1 as DFQATT and CDR2 as SNEGSKA (reference sequence). The CDR3 is made up of 11 amino acids.

This clonotype was counted between two and nine times. The CDR3 sequence is CASRPLNQNEKLFF. The CDR3 bases are TGCGCCAGCAGACCTCTTAACCAGAATGAAAAACTGTTTTTT. V and J are TRBV5-1 and TRBJ1-4; no clear D. The CDR3 totals 14 residues. The germline V and J ends were trimmed by 5 bases and 5 bases, with 13 bases remaining between them. Germline CDR1 is SGHRS and CDR2 is YFSETQ.